What follows are 6 T cell receptor beta chains derived from one specimen sequenced in a study of breast tumors, draining lymph nodes, adjacent tissues. Using its own MiXCR run on the multiplex PCR reads, TCRdb lists one record per CDR3 protein. Seen here are about 20,000 distinct CDR3 sequences, 43% observed once, and the top ten hold approximately 21%. The sample comprised breast tumor tissue. These receptors came from a female donor with breast cancer. Some clones in this sample may be carry-over from other donors' samples.

This clonotype showed up many times. V usage is TRBV18 and J usage is TRBJ1-6; D is uncertain. Germline values: CDR1 KGHSH, CDR2 LQKENI. V lost 3 bases to trimming and J lost 5 bases, with 5 bases between them. The length of the CDR3 is 13 residues. CDR3 DNA sequence: TGTGCCAGCTCACCGGACGATAATTCACCCCTCCACTTT. It is translated as CASSPDDNSPLHF. Drawing the rest from reference TRBV18 and TRBJ1-6, the complete variable domain is NAGVMQNPRHLVRRRGQEARLRCSPMKGHSHVYWYRQLPEEGLKFMVYLQKENIIDESGMPKERFSAEFPKEGPSILRIQQVVRGDSAAYFCASSPDDNSPLHFGNGTRLTVT.

The table lists this clonotype with many counts. V is TRBV7-9 and J is TRBJ1-5, with 7 bases that match TRBD1. Germline CDR1 reads SEHNR; CDR2 reads FQNEAQ (reference sequence). The junction had 11 bases not matched to a gene; V was cut back by 5 bases and J by 7 bases. The CDR3 runs 15 residues. CDR3 amino acids: CASSAGDSPLQPQHF. CDR3 nucleotide sequence: TGTGCCAGCAGCGCCGGGGACAGCCCCTTGCAGCCCCAGCATTTT.

The sample holds many counts of this clonotype. The genes are TRBV10-3 and TRBJ2-5; D tentatively reads TRBD1 or TRBD2 (5 bases each). Germline-derived CDR1 and CDR2 are ENHRY and SYGVKD. Trimming took off 10 bases at V and 2 bases at J, with 23 bases between the two ends. This CDR3 comprises 16 residues. The CDR3 bases are TGTGCCACTTCTCGGGGCAGCGGAGAAAGACAAGAGACCCAGTACTTC. Its protein is CATSRGSGERQETQYF.

In its sample, this clonotype was seen many times. This chain connects TRBV30 to TRBJ2-3; the match to TRBD1 covers 9 bases. The CDR3 length is 14 residues. Germline V gene data show CDR1 as GTSNPN and CDR2 as SVGIG (reference sequence). V gave up 7 bases and J gave up 4 bases; unmatched junction bases: 9. In nucleotides, the CDR3 is TGTGCCTCTAGACACAGGGGGCGCTCAGATACGCAGTATTTT. This encodes CASRHRGRSDTQYF.

This clonotype was seen many times. This sequence joins TRBV6-2 or TRBV6-3 and TRBJ2-3; TRBD2 matches 7 bases. J gave up 4 bases and V 5 bases, and 12 bases lay outside the gene matches. This CDR3 has 16 amino acids. CDR1 and CDR2 from the germline V gene are MNHEY and SVGEGT. The DNA of the CDR3 is TGTGCCAGCAGTCCCCCCATGGGGGGGACCGCAGATACGCAGTATTTT. This encodes CASSPPMGGTADTQYF.

This clonotype was detected many times. It may be a read error: a sequence one base away is much more abundant. The V and J genes are TRBV12-3 or TRBV12-4 and TRBJ2-1, with D perhaps assigned TRBD1 or TRBD2 (5 bases each). V was pared by 3 bases and J by 8 bases, with 11 bases between. This CDR3 is built from 13 residues. The CDR3 nucleotides are TGTGCCAGCAGTTTCGGGGCTAGCTATGAGCAGTTCTTC. Amino acids: CASSFGASYEQFF.